Reported below is one T cell receptor beta chain. Its antigen remains unknown. Allogeneic regulatory or mature dendritic cells were co-cultured for 5 days with CFSE-labeled sorted T cells at 1:10. The data belong to a study of regulatory dendritic cells for organ transplantation. Study background: Day 6 dendritic cell cultures were stimulated with LPS. Study-wide results and limits: Regulatory dendritic cells appeared to expand memory CD8+ clones less than mature ones. Memory CD8+ T cells were the most oligoclonal; naive cells were highly diverse.

This table comes from immunoSEQ multiplex PCR, and its TCRdb copy is limited to in-frame clones, with some not included. The sample lists roughly 11,000 clones, approximately 89% occurring once. Germline CDR1 LNHNV, CDR2 YYDKDF (reference sequence). The CDR3 contains 13 residues. V lost 8 bases, J lost 4 bases, and 14 bases lay in between. The sequencing input was naive CD8+ T cells from blood cultured with dendritic cells. The subset was: CD45RA+ naive T cells. The clonotype was recovered from a human donor in good health. V gene TRBV15 combines with J gene TRBJ1-1, with TRBD1 as a possible D gene (6 bases). Here the CDR3 reads CATGGASSTEAFF. Here the CDR3 DNA reads TGTGCCACCGGGGGGGCGAGTAGCACTGAAGCTTTCTTT. The variable domain in full, completed from reference TRBV15 and TRBJ1-1, reads DAMVIQNPRYQVTQFGKPVTLSCSQTLNHNVMYWYQQKSSQAPKLLFHYYDKDFNNEADTPDNFQSRRPNTSFCFLDIRSPGLGDTAMYLCATGGASSTEAFFGQGTRLTVV.